These 27 T cell receptor beta chains share one sample of origin, sequenced in a study of identical twins. From the 5' RACE reads, TCRdb called clonotypes with MiXCR, one entry per CDR3 protein. This table holds roughly 350,000 distinct CDR3 sequences, about 12% found once. The same specimen was also included in a second study, on yellow fever vaccine responses in identical twins.

The sample was CD8+ T cells sorted from blood. The receptors shown here come from a woman between 18 and 30 years old in good health.

This clonotype was picked up many times. The chain employs TRBV2 and TRBJ2-1; 8 nucleotides agree with TRBD2. Germline V gene sequence: CDR1 SNHLY, CDR2 FYNNEI. Trimming cost V 7 bases and J 5 bases; bases outside gene matches: 7. The CDR3 totals 14 residues. For the CDR3, the DNA is TGTGCCAGCATTCGAGCGGGAGAGAACAATGAGCAGTTCTTC. Its translation is CASIRAGENNEQFF.

This clonotype was counted many times. V gene TRBV4-1 combines with J gene TRBJ1-5, with 8 bases aligning to TRBD1. The CDR3 has 15 residues. Germline loops: CDR1 MGHRA, CDR2 YSYEKL. Trimming took 2 bases from V and 7 from J; bases not matched to a gene: 7. CDR3 loop: CASSQQTGGKQPQHF. The CDR3 coding sequence is TGCGCCAGCAGCCAACAAACAGGGGGGAAACAGCCCCAGCATTTT.

The chain is built from TRBV27 and TRBJ2-1; 7 bases align to TRBD2. Germline V lookup: CDR1 MNHEY, CDR2 SMNVEV (reference sequence). CDR3 length: 16 residues. V lost 2 bases and J lost 1; bases outside the gene matches: 5. CDR3 residues: CASSLAGVGSYNEQFF. CDR3 nucleotides: TGTGCCAGCAGTTTAGCGGGAGTGGGGTCCTACAATGAGCAGTTCTTC.

J is TRBJ2-1 and V is TRBV5-1; 8 bases fit TRBD1. CDR1 is SGHRS and CDR2 is YFSETQ in the germline V gene. V trimming: 8 bases; J trimming: 2 bases; junction bases outside the gene matches: 6. CDR3 length equals 14 residues. In nucleotides, the CDR3 is TGCGCCAGAGAACCGGACAGGGCCTACAATGAGCAGTTCTTC. It codes for CAREPDRAYNEQFF.

The J gene is TRBJ1-3, the V gene TRBV12-3 or TRBV12-4; D might be TRBD1 (5 bases). The CDR3 spans 15 residues. Trimming shortened V by 8 bases and J by 1 base, and 15 bases separated the two germline ends. CDR3 DNA: TGTGCCAGCGACGTCCTCCAGGGTTCTGGAAACACCATATATTTT. This sequence encodes CASDVLQGSGNTIYF.

The chain links TRBV14 to TRBJ2-3, with 10 bases lining up with TRBD2. With 4 bases clipped from V and 3 bases from J, the junction kept 10 bases outside the gene matches. This CDR3 is 17 amino acids long. From germline, CDR1 is SGHDN and CDR2 FVKESK. The CDR3 DNA sequence: TGTGCCAGCAGCCCCCGGACTAGCGGCAAGAGGACAGATACGCAGTATTTT. Translation: CASSPRTSGKRTDTQYF.

The V call is TRBV28, the J call TRBJ2-3; D is uncertain. CDR3 size: 14 residues. CDR1 and CDR2 from the germline V gene are MDHEN and SYDVKM. The ends were cut back, 10 bases at V and 3 bases at J, with 17 bases in the middle. The CDR3 DNA is TGTGCCACCACCTTAGAAACAATGACAGATACGCAGTATTTT. Translated, it gives CATTLETMTDTQYF. The full variable domain, with the rest looked up from reference TRBV28 and TRBJ2-3, is DVKVTQSSRYLVKRTGEKVFLECVQDMDHENMFWYRQDPGLGLRLIYFSYDVKMKEKGDIPEGYSVSREKKERFSLILESASTNQTSMYLCATTLETMTDTQYFGPGTRLTVL.

In its sample, this clonotype was seen a few times. The chain is built from TRBV5-6 and TRBJ2-1, with 7 bases lining up with TRBD1. Losses at the gene ends were 4 bases for V and 0 bases for J; bases not matched to a gene: 7. The CDR3 is made up of 16 amino acids. The germline V gene has CDR1 SGHDT and CDR2 YYEEEE. The CDR3 loop is CASSQEDRSSYNEQFF. CDR3 nucleotide sequence: TGTGCCAGCAGCCAAGAGGACAGGAGCTCCTACAATGAGCAGTTCTTC. The variable domain in full, completed from reference TRBV5-6 and TRBJ2-1, reads DAGVTQSPTHLIKTRGQQVTLRCSPKSGHDTVSWYQQALGQGPQFIFQYYEEEERQRGNFPDRFSGHQFPNYSSELNVNALLLGDSALYLCASSQEDRSSYNEQFFGPGTRLTVL.

About this clonotype itself: As the CDR3 is not closed by the conserved phenylalanine or tryptophan, this likely results from a read error. Because the CDR3's place on the DNA is in doubt, the DNA is left out and the CDR3 is given as listed by TCRdb. V gene TRBV10-1 combines with J gene TRBJ2-5; the table's TRBD2 call for D was not verified on the DNA. Germline V gives CDR1 WNHNN, CDR2 SYGVQD (reference sequence). The CDR3 spans 8 residues, counting both ends. CDR3 sequence: CASSEGPG.

This clonotype was counted between two and nine times. The chain couples TRBV4-1 to TRBJ2-7; D call uncertain. This CDR3 has 14 residues. The V gene lost 0 bases and the J gene lost 2 bases, with 8 bases spanning the gap. CDR1 and CDR2 (germline): MGHRA, YSYEKL. CDR3 in amino acids: CASSQDGRPYEQYF. Written as DNA, the CDR3 is TGCGCCAGCAGCCAAGATGGGCGGCCCTACGAGCAGTACTTC.

The genes are TRBV20-1 and TRBJ2-3; D could derive from TRBD1 or TRBD2 (5 bases each). The germline gives CDR1 DFQATT, CDR2 SNEGSKA (reference sequence). This CDR3 is 13 amino acids long. Between the trimmed V and J ends, which lost 3 bases and 0 bases, there was a span of 7 bases. DNA for the CDR3: TGCAGTGCTAGGGGACCCAGCACAGATACGCAGTATTTT. It encodes CSARGPSTDTQYF.

This sequence joins TRBV12-3 or TRBV12-4 and TRBJ1-1; D unclear. The CDR3 length is 13 residues. V shed 6 bases and J shed 1 base, with 9 bases lying between them. The CDR3 DNA follows: TGTGCCAGCAGGGACCGGAAGAACACTGAAGCTTTCTTT. This translates into CASRDRKNTEAFF.

V and J are TRBV3-1 and TRBJ1-5; 7 bases map to TRBD1. The trim removed 8 bases at V and 1 base at J, leaving 8 bases unmatched. CDR1 LGHDT and CDR2 YNNKEL come from the germline V gene (reference sequence). The CDR3 loop spans 15 amino acids. CDR3 nucleotides: TGTGCCAGCGGGTACAGGGGTGGGAGCAATCAGCCCCAGCATTTT. Protein product: CASGYRGGSNQPQHF.

This clonotype has only a few counts. This chain connects TRBV6-1 to TRBJ2-7, with TRBD1 matching over 7 bases. The CDR3 is made up of 13 amino acids. V shed 8 bases and J 2 bases; nucleotides not matched to a gene: 6. Per germline, CDR1 MNHNS and CDR2 SASEGT. DNA of the CDR3: TGTGCCAGCTCCCACGACAGGGCCTACGAGCAGTACGTC. Amino acids: CASSHDRAYEQYV.

This sequence joins TRBV12-5 and TRBJ2-5; D is unresolved. Trimming took off 5 bases at V and 7 bases at J, with 5 bases between the two ends. This CDR3 has 10 residues. From germline, CDR1 is LGHNT and CDR2 FRNRAP. The CDR3 loop is CASGPPTQYF. CDR3 DNA sequence: TGTGCTAGTGGTCCCCCGACCCAGTACTTC.

This clonotype was detected ten times or more. Here the CDR3 omits its conserved ending phenylalanine or tryptophan, so a read error is the likely source. The V and J genes are TRBV4-1 and TRBJ1-6; D is possibly TRBD1 (5 bases). This CDR3 comprises 15 residues. V lost 3 bases and J 4 bases, leaving 10 bases between the germline ends. Germline values: CDR1 MGHRA, CDR2 YSYEKL. The CDR3 spells CASSHTTEYNSPLHL. CDR3 coding DNA: TGCGCCAGCAGCCATACGACAGAATATAATTCACCCCTCCACCTT.

This chain uses TRBV5-5 with TRBJ1-5, with 7 nucleotides matching TRBD1. Germline CDR1 SGHKS, CDR2 YYEKEE (reference sequence). J lost 0 bases, V lost 4 bases, and 7 bases had no gene match. The CDR3 loop spans 16 amino acids. The CDR3 reads CASSPDRAYSNQPQHF. CDR3 coding DNA: TGTGCCAGCAGCCCCGACAGGGCATATAGCAATCAGCCCCAGCATTTT.

This clonotype was counted many times. The CDR3 DNA reads as TGTGCCAGCAGCCAAGATGCGGGACGTTCCTACAATGAGCAGTTCTTC. Its protein product is CASSQDAGRSYNEQFF. The chain links TRBV4-2 to TRBJ2-1; a weak D match, TRBD2 (6 bases). Germline V gene lookup returns CDR1 LGHNA and CDR2 YNFKEQ. The V and J ends lost 0 bases and 1 base respectively, with 10 bases between them. This CDR3 region has 16 residues.

The chain has TRBV7-9 and TRBJ1-2; TRBD1 is a possible D gene (6 bases). The CDR3 covers 14 residues. Per germline, CDR1 SEHNR and CDR2 FQNEAQ (reference sequence). Trimming removed 0 bases at V and 6 bases at J, with 11 bases between. The CDR3 loop reads CASSLAGAGHGYTF. CDR3 nucleotide sequence: TGTGCCAGCAGCTTAGCGGGGGCAGGGCATGGCTACACCTTC.

There are a few counts of this clonotype. The chain has TRBV7-8 and TRBJ2-1; D not resolved. V lost 1 base, J lost 0 bases, and 10 bases lay in between. The CDR3 is 16 amino acids. The germline V gene encodes CDR1 SGHVS and CDR2 FQNEAQ. The CDR3 reads CASSLGLDDSYNEQFF. The CDR3 nucleotides are TGTGCCAGCAGCTTAGGGCTGGATGACTCCTACAATGAGCAGTTCTTC.

This chain joins TRBV18 and TRBJ2-3; 7 bases fit TRBD1. Losses at the gene ends were 3 bases for V and 0 bases for J; bases not matched to a gene: 12. Germline CDR1 KGHSH, CDR2 LQKENI. The CDR3 extends over 18 amino acids. The DNA for the CDR3 is TGTGCCAGCTCACCCGGGACAGAGAAGTACTTTAGCACAGATACGCAGTATTTT. It encodes CASSPGTEKYFSTDTQYF.

The chain carries TRBV6-4 and TRBJ2-2; D not resolved. Trimming cost V 0 bases and J 7 bases, with 9 bases left between them. The CDR3 is 14 amino acids. Germline-derived CDR1 and CDR2 are MRHNA and SNTAGT. CDR3: CASSDSQEGGELFF. The CDR3 nucleotides are TGTGCCAGCAGTGACTCGCAGGAAGGCGGGGAGCTGTTTTTT.

This clonotype was detected a few times. J is TRBJ2-5 and V is TRBV4-1; 7 bases are shared with TRBD2. V dropped 5 bases and J dropped 4; count of bases not matched to a gene: 7. The germline gives CDR1 MGHRA, CDR2 YSYEKL. This CDR3 is 14 amino acids long. The CDR3 DNA is TGCGCCAGCAGCTTCGTCGGGGGGTTAGAGACCCAGTACTTC. Amino acids: CASSFVGGLETQYF.

This clonotype was detected many times. The CDR3, as DNA: TGTGCCAGCAGCTTGGGACTAGCGGGCAATGAGCAGTTCTTC. It encodes CASSLGLAGNEQFF. The chain joins TRBV7-9 to TRBJ2-1; 12 bases match TRBD2. V trimming: 3 bases; J trimming: 6 bases; junction bases outside the gene matches: 0. Germline CDR1 SEHNR, CDR2 FQNEAQ (reference sequence). The CDR3 is 14 amino acids.

This clonotype has just a few counts. The chain couples TRBV12-3 or TRBV12-4 to TRBJ2-7, with D uncertain. The CDR3 is 13 residues long. Trimming took off 3 bases at V and 4 bases at J, with 10 bases between the two ends. The CDR3 DNA reads as TGTGCCAGCAGTTTGCTGGTGGGTTACGAGCAGTACTTC. Translation gives CASSLLVGYEQYF.

This clonotype has a handful of counts. The chain joins TRBV20-1 to TRBJ1-2; D perhaps matches TRBD1 (5 bases). Germline CDR1 is DFQATT and CDR2 is SNEGSKA (reference sequence). The V gene lost 3 bases and the J gene lost 3 bases, with 20 bases spanning the gap. The CDR3 has 16 residues. The CDR3 reads CSASPRRAGLDYGYTF. The CDR3 DNA follows: TGCAGTGCTAGCCCAAGACGGGCAGGGTTGGACTATGGCTACACCTTC.

The chain employs TRBV15 and TRBJ2-5; D gene ambiguous. CDR3 size: 15 residues. Germline V gene sequence: CDR1 LNHNV, CDR2 YYDKDF (reference sequence). V lost 0 bases, J lost 0 bases, and 8 bases lay in between. CDR3 bases: TGTGCCACCAGCAGAGATCGAGGCTACCAAGAGACCCAGTACTTC. Translation gives CATSRDRGYQETQYF. The whole variable domain, filled in from reference TRBV15 and TRBJ2-5, reads DAMVIQNPRYQVTQFGKPVTLSCSQTLNHNVMYWYQQKSSQAPKLLFHYYDKDFNNEADTPDNFQSRRPNTSFCFLDIRSPGLGDTAMYLCATSRDRGYQETQYFGPGTRLLVL.